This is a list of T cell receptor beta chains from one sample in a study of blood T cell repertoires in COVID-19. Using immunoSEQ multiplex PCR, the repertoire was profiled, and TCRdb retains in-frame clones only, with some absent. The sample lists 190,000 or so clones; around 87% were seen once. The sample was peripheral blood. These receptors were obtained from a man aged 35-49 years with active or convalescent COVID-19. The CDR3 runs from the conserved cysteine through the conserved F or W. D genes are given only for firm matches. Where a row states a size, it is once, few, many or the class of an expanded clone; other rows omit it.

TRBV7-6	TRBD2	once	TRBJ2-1	CASSFERGTYNEQFF	TGTGCCAGCAGCTTCGAGCGGGGGACCTACAATGAGCAGTTCTTC
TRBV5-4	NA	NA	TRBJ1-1	CASSLANSHTEAFF	TGTGCCAGCAGCTTGGCCAACAGCCACACTGAAGCTTTCTTT
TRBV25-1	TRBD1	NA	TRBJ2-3	CASSPGTGYTDTQYF	TGTGCCAGCAGCCCGGGGACAGGATACACAGATACGCAGTATTTT
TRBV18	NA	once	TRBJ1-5	CASSPAGSQPQHF	TGTGCCAGCTCACCGGCTGGGAGCCAGCCCCAGCATTTT
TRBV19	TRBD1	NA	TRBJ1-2	CASSIRTGLNYGYTF	TGTGCCAGTAGTATAAGGACAGGACTTAACTATGGCTACACCTTC
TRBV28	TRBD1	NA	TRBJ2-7	CASSLWGQGSSYEQYF	TGTGCCAGCAGTTTATGGGGACAGGGGAGTTCCTACGAGCAGTACTTC
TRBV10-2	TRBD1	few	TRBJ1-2	CASSERTGGLYGYTF	TGCGCCAGCAGTGAGAGAACAGGGGGCCTCTATGGCTACACCTTC
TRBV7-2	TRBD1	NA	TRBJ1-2	CASSLATGASYGYTF	TGTGCCAGCAGCTTAGCAACAGGGGCAAGCTATGGCTACACCTTC
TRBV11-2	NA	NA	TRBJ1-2	CASSLGGSLYGYTF	TGTGCCAGCAGCTTAGGGGGCAGCCTCTATGGCTACACCTTC
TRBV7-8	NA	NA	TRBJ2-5	CASSHLEGPVKETQYF	TGTGCCAGCAGCCATTTGGAGGGGCCGGTGAAGGAGACCCAGTACTTC
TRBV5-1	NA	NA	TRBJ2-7	CASRNDTTYEQYF	TGCGCCAGCAGGAACGACACCACCTACGAGCAGTACTTC
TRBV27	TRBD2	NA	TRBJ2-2	CASSVSGGRGELFF	TGTGCCAGCAGTGTTAGCGGGGGTCGCGGGGAGCTGTTTTTT
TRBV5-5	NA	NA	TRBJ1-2	CASILQGNYGYTF	TGTGCCAGCATACTTCAGGGGAACTATGGCTACACCTTC
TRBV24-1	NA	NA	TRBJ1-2	CATSDASGQFGYTF	TGTGCCACCAGTGATGCTTCCGGACAGTTTGGCTACACCTTC
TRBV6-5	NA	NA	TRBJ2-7	CAGRREGAYEQYF	TGTGCAGGCCGAAGGGAGGGGGCCTACGAGCAGTACTTC
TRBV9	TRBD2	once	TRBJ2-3	CASSVDPSGGNTDTQYF	TGTGCCAGCAGCGTAGACCCCAGCGGGGGCAACACAGATACGCAGTATTTT
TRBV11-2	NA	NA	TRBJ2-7	CASSLDLGRAYEQYF	TGTGCCAGCAGCTTAGATCTGGGCAGAGCCTACGAGCAGTACTTC
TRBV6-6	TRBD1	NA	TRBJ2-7	CASAGTGSNEQYF	TGTGCCAGCGCCGGGACAGGTTCCAACGAGCAGTACTTC
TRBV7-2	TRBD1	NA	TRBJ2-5	CASSRDRALLETQYF	TGTGCCAGCAGCCGCGACAGGGCCCTTCTCGAGACCCAGTACTTC
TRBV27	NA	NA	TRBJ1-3	CASRDLGAGNTIYF	TGTGCCAGCAGGGACCTCGGGGCTGGAAACACCATATATTTT
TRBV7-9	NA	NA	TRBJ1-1	CASPPDGLEAFF	TGTGCCAGCCCGCCGGACGGACTTGAAGCTTTCTTT
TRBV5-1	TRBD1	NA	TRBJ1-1	CASSLIPGQGRSEAFF	TGCGCCAGCAGCTTGATTCCGGGACAGGGGAGGTCTGAAGCTTTCTTT
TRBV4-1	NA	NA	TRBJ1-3	CASSQGTRYSGNTIYF	TGCGCCAGCAGCCAAGGTACACGTTACTCTGGAAACACCATATATTTT
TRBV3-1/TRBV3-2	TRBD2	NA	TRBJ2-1	CASSHLLGDSGGRYREQFF	TGTGCCAGCAGCCATCTCCTCGGGGACAGCGGGGGGCGTTATAGGGAGCAGTTCTTC
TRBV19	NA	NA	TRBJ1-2	CASSSGGGDRYGYTF	TGTGCCAGTAGTAGCGGAGGGGGGGATCGCTATGGCTACACCTTC
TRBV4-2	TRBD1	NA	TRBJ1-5	CASSQGQGSNQPQHF	TGTGCCAGCAGCCAGGGACAGGGCAGCAATCAGCCCCAGCATTTT
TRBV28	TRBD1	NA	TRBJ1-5	CASSLYGTGGNNQPQHF	TGTGCCAGCAGTTTATACGGGACAGGGGGCAACAATCAGCCCCAGCATTTT
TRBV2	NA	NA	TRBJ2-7	CASTERRSSYEQYF	TGTGCCAGCACCGAAAGAAGGAGCTCCTACGAGCAGTACTTC
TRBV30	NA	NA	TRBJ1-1	CAWRDKDTEAFF	TGTGCCTGGAGGGACAAAGACACTGAAGCTTTCTTT